These T cell receptor beta chains were read from a single sample in a study of blood T cell repertoires in COVID-19. Data came from immunoSEQ multiplex PCR; TCRdb stores just in-frame clones and leaves some out. The sample records about 270,000 clones, 75% to 90% being singletons. Material: peripheral blood. The receptors stem from a woman aged 65 to 85 with COVID-19, enrolled during active disease. CDR3s include the opening cysteine and the closing phenylalanine or tryptophan. D genes are given only for firm matches. A clone size is listed for some rows: how often the clone was seen (once, few, many), or a class if it is expanded.

V: TRBV20-1; size: -; J: TRBJ1-3; D: -; CDR3: CSAHFGNTIYF; DNA: TGCAGTGCCCATTTCGGAAACACCATATATTTT
V: TRBV4-3; size: -; J: TRBJ2-3; D: TRBD2; CDR3: CASSQDTPAGGLSDTQYF; DNA: TGCGCCAGCAGCCAAGATACCCCAGCGGGGGGCCTCTCAGATACGCAGTATTTT
V: TRBV6-2/TRBV6-3; size: -; J: TRBJ2-1; D: TRBD2; CDR3: CASSQTSGVYNEQFF; DNA: TGTGCCAGCAGCCAGACTAGCGGGGTCTACAATGAGCAGTTCTTC
V: TRBV5-5; size: -; J: TRBJ2-7; D: TRBD1; CDR3: CASNQNRGSGEQYF; DNA: TGTGCCAGCAACCAAAACAGGGGCTCGGGCGAGCAGTACTTC
V: TRBV4-3; size: -; J: TRBJ1-3; D: -; CDR3: CASSQVWASSGNTIYF; DNA: TGCGCCAGCAGCCAAGTATGGGCCAGCTCTGGAAACACCATATATTTT
V: TRBV6-1; size: -; J: TRBJ1-2; D: -; CDR3: CASSEAVGRSGGGYTF; DNA: TGTGCCAGCAGTGAAGCGGTCGGGAGATCGGGAGGTGGCTACACCTTC
V: TRBV5-1; size: -; J: TRBJ2-7; D: -; CDR3: CASSYEGGSYEQYF; DNA: TGCGCCAGCAGCTACGAAGGGGGCTCCTACGAGCAGTACTTC
V: TRBV5-1; size: few; J: TRBJ2-2; D: TRBD1; CDR3: CASSLTGGAGGELFF; DNA: TGCGCCAGCAGCCTAACAGGGGGCGCCGGCGGGGAGCTGTTTTTT
V: TRBV4-1; size: -; J: TRBJ1-2; D: -; CDR3: CASSQDYGGSGYTF; DNA: TGCGCCAGCAGCCAAGATTATGGGGGGTCTGGCTACACCTTC
V: TRBV29-1; size: once; J: TRBJ1-4; D: TRBD1; CDR3: CSVWTGGEKLFF; DNA: TGCAGCGTCTGGACAGGGGGCGAAAAACTGTTTTTT
V: TRBV4-3; size: -; J: TRBJ1-5; D: -; CDR3: CASSQDSGISNQPQHF; DNA: TGCGCCAGCAGCCAAGATTCGGGTATTAGCAATCAGCCCCAGCATTTT
V: TRBV7-8; size: -; J: TRBJ1-1; D: TRBD1; CDR3: CASSSRDREDAEAFF; DNA: TGTGCCAGCAGCTCACGGGACAGGGAAGACGCTGAAGCTTTCTTT
V: TRBV7-9; size: once; J: TRBJ1-2; D: -; CDR3: CASSGSGADDYGYTF; DNA: TGTGCCAGCAGCGGGTCAGGGGCAGATGACTATGGCTACACCTTC
V: TRBV7-3; size: -; J: TRBJ2-3; D: TRBD2; CDR3: CASSRKTSGLDTQYF; DNA: TGTGCCAGCAGCCGGAAGACTAGCGGGTTAGATACGCAGTATTTT
V: TRBV24-1; size: once; J: TRBJ1-2; D: TRBD1; CDR3: CATSDGTANYGYTF; DNA: TGTGCCACCAGTGATGGGACAGCTAACTATGGCTACACCTTC
V: TRBV7-2; size: -; J: TRBJ2-5; D: -; CDR3: CASSLVRETQYF; DNA: TGTGCCAGCAGCTTAGTCCGAGAGACCCAGTACTTC
V: TRBV5-6; size: -; J: TRBJ1-2; D: -; CDR3: CASSLVGVRGYTF; DNA: TGTGCCAGCAGCTTGGTAGGGGTGAGGGGCTACACCTTC
V: TRBV18; size: -; J: TRBJ1-2; D: -; CDR3: CASSHSRQNYGYTF; DNA: TGTGCCAGCTCACATTCGAGACAGAACTATGGCTACACCTTC
V: TRBV18; size: -; J: TRBJ1-5; D: TRBD1; CDR3: CASSPPGQGMGQPQHF; DNA: TGTGCCAGCTCACCACCGGGACAGGGGATGGGACAGCCCCAGCATTTT
V: TRBV7-2; size: -; J: TRBJ2-3; D: TRBD2; CDR3: CASSLPSGGTDTQYF; DNA: TGTGCCAGCAGCTTGCCTAGCGGGGGAACAGATACGCAGTATTTT
V: TRBV19; size: -; J: TRBJ2-1; D: TRBD2; CDR3: CASSIGTSGGARNEQFF; DNA: TGTGCCAGTAGTATCGGGACTAGCGGGGGGGCAAGGAATGAGCAGTTCTTC
V: TRBV2; size: -; J: TRBJ1-1; D: TRBD1; CDR3: CASSEPDRASEAFF; DNA: TGTGCCAGCAGTGAACCCGACAGGGCAAGTGAAGCTTTCTTT
V: TRBV7-9; size: -; J: TRBJ2-5; D: -; CDR3: CASSPQWGQETQYF; DNA: TGTGCCAGCAGCCCCCAGTGGGGGCAGGAGACCCAGTACTTC
V: TRBV28; size: -; J: TRBJ2-1; D: TRBD1; CDR3: CASTSSGTVRYNEQFF; DNA: TGTGCCAGCACCTCCAGTGGGACAGTTAGATACAATGAGCAGTTCTTC
V: TRBV27; size: -; J: TRBJ1-2; D: TRBD1; CDR3: CASSPSPGQGGYGYTF; DNA: TGTGCCAGCAGCCCCTCCCCGGGACAGGGTGGTTATGGCTACACCTTC
V: TRBV5-1; size: -; J: TRBJ2-6; D: -; CDR3: CASSLQISGANVLTF; DNA: TGCGCCAGCAGCTTACAAATCTCTGGGGCCAACGTCCTGACTTTC
V: TRBV9; size: -; J: TRBJ2-1; D: -; CDR3: CASSVDGGPWEQFF; DNA: TGTGCCAGCAGCGTAGACGGGGGGCCATGGGAGCAGTTCTTC
V: TRBV5-1; size: -; J: TRBJ2-3; D: TRBD2; CDR3: CASSLAMSGGTDTQYF; DNA: TGCGCCAGCAGCTTGGCCATGAGCGGGGGCACAGATACGCAGTATTTT